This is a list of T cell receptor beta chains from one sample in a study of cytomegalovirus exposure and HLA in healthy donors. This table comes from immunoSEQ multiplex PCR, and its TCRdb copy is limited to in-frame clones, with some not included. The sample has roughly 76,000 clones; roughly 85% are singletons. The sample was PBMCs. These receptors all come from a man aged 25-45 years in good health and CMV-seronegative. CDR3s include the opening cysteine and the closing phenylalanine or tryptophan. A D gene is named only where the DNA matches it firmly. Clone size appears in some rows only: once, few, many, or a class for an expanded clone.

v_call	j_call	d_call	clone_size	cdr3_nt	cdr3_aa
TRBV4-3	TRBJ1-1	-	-	TGCGCCAGCAGCCAAGCAGGGATGAACACTGAAGCTTTCTTT	CASSQAGMNTEAFF
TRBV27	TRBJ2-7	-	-	TGTGCCAGCAAGTCTTTGGGCAGGGGCTACGAGCAGTACTTC	CASKSLGRGYEQYF
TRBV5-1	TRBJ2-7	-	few	TGCGCCAGCAGCTCCGGGTCCACCTACGAGCAGTACTTC	CASSSGSTYEQYF
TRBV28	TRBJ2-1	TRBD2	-	TGTGCCAGCAGTTTTGTGCAGCGGGAGGAGCAGTTCTTC	CASSFVQREEQFF
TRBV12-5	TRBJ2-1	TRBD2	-	TGTGCTAGTGGTTTGGTAATAAGCGGGAGGGACTCCTACAATGAGCAGTTCTTC	CASGLVISGRDSYNEQFF
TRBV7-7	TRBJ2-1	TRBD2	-	TGTGCTAGCAGCTCCGGGGTTAGCGGGGGGAGCAATGAGCAGTTCTTC	CASSSGVSGGSNEQFF
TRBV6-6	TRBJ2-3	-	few	TGTGCCAGCTTTCACGAGCGGGTCACAGATACGCAGTATTTT	CASFHERVTDTQYF
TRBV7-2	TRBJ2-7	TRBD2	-	TGTCCCAGCAGCTTAGGAGCGGGGCGAGCCTACGAGCAGTACTTC	CPSSLGAGRAYEQYF
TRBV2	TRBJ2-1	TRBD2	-	TGTGCCAGCATGATTGCGGGGGGCCCTTACAATGAGCAGTTCTTC	CASMIAGGPYNEQFF
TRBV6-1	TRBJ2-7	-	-	TGTGCCAGCAGTGAAAATGGACACCGCTACGAGCAGTACTTC	CASSENGHRYEQYF
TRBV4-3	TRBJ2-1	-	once	TGCGCCAGCAGCCAAGCTAACTACCAGGGGCAGTTCTTC	CASSQANYQGQFF
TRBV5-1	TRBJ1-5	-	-	TGCGCCAGCAGCAGGGGACCGGGAGGCAATCAGCCCCAGCATTTT	CASSRGPGGNQPQHF
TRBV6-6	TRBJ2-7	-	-	TGTGCCAGCAGTTCGCAGGGATTTGAATACTACGAGCAGTACTTC	CASSSQGFEYYEQYF
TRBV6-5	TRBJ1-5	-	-	TGTGCCAGCAGTTACTTTTCGGGGCCCCAGCATTTT	CASSYFSGPQHF
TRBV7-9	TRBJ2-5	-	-	TGTGCCAGCAGCTTGGCTTCAGGGTTTGGGACCCAGTACTTC	CASSLASGFGTQYF
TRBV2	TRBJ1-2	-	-	TGTGCCAGCAGCGCCCACGAAGCCAGGGGCTATGGCTACACCTTC	CASSAHEARGYGYTF
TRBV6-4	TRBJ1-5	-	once	TGTGCCAGCAGTGACTTTAGACAGGTCCCCTTCAATCAGCCCCAGCATTTT	CASSDFRQVPFNQPQHF
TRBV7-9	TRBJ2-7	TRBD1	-	TGTGCCAGCAGCTCGTCGACAGGGGCCTCGGGGGAGCAGTACTTC	CASSSSTGASGEQYF
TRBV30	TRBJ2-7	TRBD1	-	TGTGCCTGGACGGGGACAGGTTACGAGCAGTACTTC	CAWTGTGYEQYF
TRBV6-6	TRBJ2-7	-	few	TGTGCCAGCAGTCCGGACACCTACGAGCAGTACTTC	CASSPDTYEQYF
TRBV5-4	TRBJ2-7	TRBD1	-	TGTGCCAGCAGCCCTCCGGGACAGGGGACCTACGAGCAGTACTTC	CASSPPGQGTYEQYF
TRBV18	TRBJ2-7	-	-	TGTGCCAGCTCACCCAACTACGAGCAGTACTTC	CASSPNYEQYF
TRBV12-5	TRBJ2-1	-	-	TGTGCTAGTGGTTTCTCGATCCAGGTTAACAACAATGAGCAGTTCTTC	CASGFSIQVNNNEQFF
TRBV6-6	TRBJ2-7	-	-	TGTGCCAGCAGGCTAGCGCGTAGCTCCTACGAGCAGTACTTC	CASRLARSSYEQYF
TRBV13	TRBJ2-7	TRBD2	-	TGTGCCAGCAGCTTAGAGGGAGGGGTGAACTCGAGCTCCTACGAGCAGTACTTC	CASSLEGGVNSSSYEQYF
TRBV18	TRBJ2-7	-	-	TGTGCCAGCTCACCTAAGGGGGTTAGGAGCTCCTACGAGCAGTACTTC	CASSPKGVRSSYEQYF
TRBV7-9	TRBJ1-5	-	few	TGTGCCGCACAGAGTAGCAATCAGCCCCAGCATTTT	CAAQSSNQPQHF
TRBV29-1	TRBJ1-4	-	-	TGCAGCGTAAGCACAGGTTCGACTGAAAAACTGTTTTTT	CSVSTGSTEKLFF